This T cell receptor beta chain appears in the sequencing data of a study of T cell clonotyping in hematopoietic cell transplantation. Looked up from germline, CDR1 is LGHNA and CDR2 is YSLEER. V gave up 4 bases and J gave up 1 base, with 19 bases separating them. The length of the CDR3 is 17 residues. Noted time point: recipient sample about 28 days before transplant, after cytoreduction. Clones were read by immunoSEQ multiplex PCR, and TCRdb kept only the in-frame ones, dropping some. The sample yields about 29,000 clones, roughly 80% seen once. The TCR comes from a woman aged 25 to 39 with chronic myeloid leukemia. Some clones in this sample may be carry-over from other donors' samples. The sample here was peripheral blood mononuclear cells, taken before stem cell transplant. The V gene is TRBV4-3, the J gene TRBJ1-1; D call uncertain. CDR3 protein: CASSPEDGSGKNTEAFF. The CDR3, as DNA: TGCGCCAGCAGCCCAGAAGATGGATCCGGGAAGAACACTGAAGCTTTCTTT.